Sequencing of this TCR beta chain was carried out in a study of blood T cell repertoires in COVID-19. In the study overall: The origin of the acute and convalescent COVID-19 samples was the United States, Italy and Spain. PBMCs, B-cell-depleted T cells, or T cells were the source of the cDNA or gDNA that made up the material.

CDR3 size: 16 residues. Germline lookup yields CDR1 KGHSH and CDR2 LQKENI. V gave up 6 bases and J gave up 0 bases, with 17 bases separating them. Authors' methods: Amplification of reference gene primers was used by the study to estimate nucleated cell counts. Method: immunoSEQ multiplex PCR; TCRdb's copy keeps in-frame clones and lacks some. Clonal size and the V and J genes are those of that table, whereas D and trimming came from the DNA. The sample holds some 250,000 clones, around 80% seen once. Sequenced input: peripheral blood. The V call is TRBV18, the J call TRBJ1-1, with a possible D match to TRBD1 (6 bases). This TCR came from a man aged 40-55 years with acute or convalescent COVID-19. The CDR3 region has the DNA TGTGCCAGCTCGGCAAACCCGACAGGACTGAACACTGAAGCTTTCTTT. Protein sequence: CASSANPTGLNTEAFF.